The 4 T cell receptor beta chains presented below share a single source sample, sequenced in a study of blood T cell repertoires in COVID-19 (dated by TCRdb to 2020 to 2022). Receptor libraries were prepared by the immunoSEQ multiplex PCR assay. Entries here come from immuneACCESS through TCRdb and include only in-frame sequences with V and J called. Some clones fail to appear in such tables; in the studies checked, an unresolved V gene covers under half of the shortfall, and the cause of the remainder is unknown. The sample data list approximately 210,000 clones, and approximately 80% of these were observed just once. Under 12% of the sample is held by the ten biggest clonotypes. The sample comprised peripheral blood. The receptors derive from a woman aged 80 or over with COVID-19, enrolled during active disease.

Only one count was recorded for this clone. This chain joins TRBV11-3 and TRBJ2-7; weak D call: TRBD1 (5 bases). V lost 5 bases, J lost 3 bases, and 8 bases lay in between. The CDR3 has 12 residues. Germline V lookup: CDR1 SGHNT, CDR2 YENEEA. The CDR3 DNA is TGTGCCAGCAGCACCCAGGGCTACGAGCAGTACTTC. Amino acid sequence: CASSTQGYEQYF.

This chain links TRBV7-2 with TRBJ2-6; D gene ambiguous. V shed 4 bases and J shed 0 bases, with 13 bases lying between them. The CDR3 totals 17 residues. CDR1 is SGHTA, CDR2 FQGNSA, per germline. The chain's CDR3 is CASSSPVLRSGANVLTF. The CDR3 DNA follows: TGTGCCAGCAGCTCCCCCGTACTGCGCTCTGGGGCCAACGTCCTGACTTTC.

This chain links TRBV5-1 with TRBJ2-7; 7 nucleotides match TRBD1. V was pared by 0 bases and J by 2 bases, with 2 bases of the junction left unmatched. The CDR3 is made up of 14 amino acids. Germline V gene data show CDR1 as SGHRS and CDR2 as YFSETQ. CDR3 DNA sequence: TGCGCCAGCAGCTTGGGCCAGGGGGCCTACGAGCAGTACGTC. Translated: CASSLGQGAYEQYV.

The rearrangement joins TRBV10-1 to TRBJ2-1; 8 bases align to TRBD2. The junction had 4 bases not matched to a gene; V was cut back by 2 bases and J by 10 bases. The CDR3 runs to 13 residues. In germline, CDR1 is WNHNN, CDR2 SYGVQD (reference sequence). CDR3: CASSEALAEEQFF. The CDR3 DNA reads as TGCGCCAGCAGTGAGGCACTAGCGGAGGAGCAGTTCTTC.